This T cell receptor beta chain was recorded in a study of OX40 agonist ivuxolimab in advanced cancers. Across the whole study: Age averaged around 58 years (range roughly 23 to 85), and about 86% were male. Prior anti-PD-1, anti-PD-L1 or anti-CTLA-4 therapy did not bar entry, and more than 35% had some.

Blood specimens came from baseline, cycle 4 day 1, and cycle 7 day 1. Regarding this clone: Its specificity is unknown.

TCRdb keeps only in-frame clones here, not all; method: immunoSEQ multiplex PCR. The sample records 37,000 or so clones, 82% being singletons. Study observations and caveats: The study did not work out the antigen specificity of the expanded peripheral T cells.

Unmatched junction bases numbered 8, after V lost 5 bases and J lost 9 bases. The CDR3 extends over 15 amino acids. Germline CDR1 reads SGHVS; CDR2 reads FQNEAQ. V usage is TRBV7-8 and J usage is TRBJ2-1, with 12 positions matching TRBD2. Sequences were derived from CD4+ or CD8+ T cells sorted from blood, sampled in a trial of the OX40 agonist ivuxolimab. The receptor was derived from an adult with an advanced solid tumor such as melanoma, head and neck, liver or kidney cancer. The chain's CDR3 is CASSTLAGGPIEQFF. CDR3 sequence (DNA): TGTGCCAGCAGCACCCTAGCGGGGGGGCCGATTGAGCAGTTCTTC.